A single sample is the source of the 32 T cell receptor beta chains below, sequenced in a study of Tregs in tolerant kidney transplant recipients. Recipient PBMCs carried a CFSE label and met irradiated graft donor PBMCs for over five days before FACS sorting. This table comes from immunoSEQ multiplex PCR, and its TCRdb copy is limited to in-frame clones, with some not included. The sample table includes around 1,700 clones. These TCRs' antigens remain unknown. The sample consisted of CD4+ T cells from blood cultured with allogeneic cells, taken before the transplant. All receptors come from a human patient who received a combined kidney and bone marrow transplant.

On this clone: The read comes to an end 3 residues before the CDR3 does, leaving the germline J gene to fill in the end. The chain recombines TRBV7-9 with TRBJ2-1; D perhaps matches TRBD2 (6 bases). Between the trimmed V and J ends, which lost 2 bases and 6 bases, there was a span of 8 bases. The CDR3 runs to 13 residues. Germline-derived CDR1 and CDR2 are SEHNR and FQNEAQ (reference sequence). The CDR3 region is CASSLRLGNEQFF. CDR3 DNA (partial): TGTGCCAGCAGCTTACGACTAGGCAATGAG.

Notes on this clone: The read terminates 3 residues ahead of where the CDR3 ends, so the germline J gene completes it. This chain links TRBV7-2 with TRBJ1-2; 10 positions agree with TRBD1. The germline V gene encodes CDR1 SGHTA and CDR2 FQGNSA. This CDR3 is 15 amino acids long. The covered CDR3 bases are TGTGCCAGCAGCCTAGGACAGGGGGAGTCGTACGAC. As protein: CASSLGQGESYD. The CDR3 in full is CASSLGQGESYDYTF.

Frequency places this clone as medium-sized. The CDR3 end is not reached by the read, which stops 3 residues before it; the germline J gene fills it in. V and J are TRBV7-2 and TRBJ2-3, with D maybe TRBD1 (6 bases). Per the germline V gene, CDR1 is SGHTA and CDR2 is FQGNSA. The CDR3 is 13 residues long. The CDR3 here is CASSSDPGTTQYF. The sequenced CDR3 bases are TGTGCCAGCAGCTCTGACCCAGGGACAACG.

Considering frequency, this clone is medium-sized. Read coverage stops 3 residues before the CDR3 terminus; the germline J gene supplies the remainder. This sequence joins TRBV4-1 and TRBJ2-2, with unresolved D. Germline CDR1 is MGHRA and CDR2 is YSYEKL. The CDR3 has 15 residues. Trimming shortened V by 0 bases and J by 3 bases, and 8 bases separated the two germline ends. CDR3 bases read: TGCGCCAGCAGCCAAGAGGGCACTTACACCGGGGAG. Amino acid sequence: CASSQEGTYTGE. The whole CDR3 protein is CASSQEGTYTGELFF.

Measured by frequency, this clone is medium-sized. The sequence runs out 3 residues before the end of the CDR3; the remainder is reconstructed from the germline J gene. The rearrangement links TRBV29-1 to TRBJ2-2; D perhaps matches TRBD1 (6 bases). The CDR3 consists of 14 residues. Per the germline V gene, CDR1 is SQVTM and CDR2 is ANQGSEA. V was cut by 1 base and J by 1 base, with 7 bases left in between. Partial CDR3 DNA: TGCAGCGTTGAAGCGGGACAGAACACCGGGGAG. It translates to CSVEAGQNTGE. The whole CDR3 protein reads CSVEAGQNTGELFF.

About this clone itself: The missing CDR3 end, 3 residues past where the read stops, is filled in from the germline J gene. The V gene is TRBV12-5, the J gene TRBJ1-2; D is perhaps TRBD1 (5 bases). The germline V gene has CDR1 LGHNT and CDR2 FRNRAP. The CDR3 is 13 residues long. CDR3 bases read: TGTGCTAGTGGTTTGGGATCGGGGGGGGGC. Its protein product is CASGLGSGGG. The whole CDR3 protein is CASGLGSGGGYTF.

This clone shows up as medium-sized (0.01 to 0.1%) by frequency. The read ends 3 residues shy of where the CDR3 ends; the end is completed using the germline J gene. The chain carries TRBV11-3 and TRBJ2-2; 7 nucleotides match TRBD1. CDR1 is SGHNT and CDR2 is YENEEA in the germline V gene. This CDR3 has 14 residues. With V trimmed by 8 bases and J by 3 bases, 6 bases remained unmatched. CDR3 bases read: TGTGCCAGCGAGGCAGGGGGATACACCGGGGAG. This gives the protein CASEAGGYTGE. The full CDR3 protein reads CASEAGGYTGELFF.

Its frequency marks this clone as medium-sized. The CDR3 region is CASSYYYEQYF. The part of the CDR3 DNA that was read is TGTGCCAGCAGTTACTACTACGAG. The chain is built from TRBV2 and TRBJ2-7; D is unclear. Read data end 3 residues before the CDR3 end; the end is taken from the germline J gene. V was shortened by 5 bases and J by 3 bases, with 5 bases between the two germline ends. The CDR3 sequence is 11 residues long. Germline CDR1 SNHLY, CDR2 FYNNEI.

This clone is identified as medium-sized from frequency. The sequence runs out 3 residues before the end of the CDR3; the remainder is reconstructed from the germline J gene. The chain joins TRBV2 to TRBJ1-4; 7 bases are shared with TRBD1. V trimming: 11 bases; J trimming: 0 bases; junction bases outside the gene matches: 3. CDR3 length: 13 amino acids. The germline V gene has CDR1 SNHLY and CDR2 FYNNEI. The CDR3 sequence: CAGTGATNEKLFF. The CDR3 DNA, read in part, is TGTGCCGGAACAGGGGCAACTAATGAAAAA.

As to this clone: The read stops 3 residues short of the end of the CDR3; the missing end is completed from the germline J gene. The V call is TRBV3-1 (or the pseudogene TRBV3-2), the J call TRBJ2-2, with no clear D. The CDR3 is 16 amino acids. Germline V gene lookup returns CDR1 LGHDT and CDR2 YNNKEL (reference sequence). The CDR3 DNA, read in part, is TGTGCCAGCAGCCAAGATAAGACGTCAACTAATGAAAAG. Translation gives CASSQDKTSTNEK. The whole CDR3 protein is CASSQDKTSTNEKLFF.

Of note for this clone: The read ends 3 residues before the CDR3 terminus; that terminus is restored from the germline J gene. The chain uses TRBV18 and TRBJ1-2; D gene unclear. The germline V gene has CDR1 KGHSH and CDR2 LQKENI. The CDR3 is made up of 16 amino acids. The sequenced part of the CDR3 DNA is TGTGCCAGCTCACCACCCCAAGCGGGAGGAGAAAATGAC. Translating it yields CASSPPQAGGEND. The whole CDR3 protein is CASSPPQAGGENDYTF.

According to its frequency, this clone is medium-sized (0.01 to 0.1%). CDR3 sequence: CASSAGTGGSNQPQHF. The sequenced CDR3 bases are TGTGCCAGCAGTGCCGGGACAGGGGGCAGCAATCAGCCC. V usage is TRBV12-3 or TRBV12-4 and J usage is TRBJ1-5; 12 nucleotides line up with TRBD1. The sequence runs out 3 residues before the end of the CDR3; the remainder is reconstructed from the germline J gene. The CDR3 loop spans 16 amino acids. The V segment lost 5 bases and the J segment 1 base; nucleotides outside the gene matches: 3.

This clone is medium-sized (0.01 to 0.1%) by frequency. The CDR3 extends 3 residues past the end of the read, so its final part is completed from the germline J gene. The rearrangement uses TRBV2 and TRBJ1-2; 7 nucleotides match TRBD1. The ends lost 8 bases at V and 3 bases at J; junction bases unmatched: 3. This CDR3 contains 12 residues. CDR1 and CDR2 (germline): SNHLY, FYNNEI. CDR3 residues: CASVRGDYGYTF. The sequenced CDR3 bases are TGTGCCAGCGTCAGGGGGGACTATGGC.

Regarding this clone: The read finishes 3 residues shy of the CDR3 end, and the germline J gene is used to complete it. This chain uses TRBV19 with TRBJ1-1; tentative D call: TRBD1 (5 bases). Per germline, CDR1 LNHDA and CDR2 SQIVND (reference sequence). The CDR3 extends over 15 amino acids. The CDR3 bases that were read are TGTGCCAGTAGTATCCAGGGTTCGGGCCCAGATACG. Amino acid sequence: CASSIQGSGPDT. The full CDR3 is CASSIQGSGPDTAFF.

According to its frequency, this clone is medium-sized. The CDR3 extends 3 residues past the end of the read, so its final part is completed from the germline J gene. J is TRBJ2-1 and V is TRBV7-2; D not certain. Germline V gives CDR1 SGHTA, CDR2 FQGNSA. The length of the CDR3 is 14 residues. V was shortened by 2 bases and J by 9 bases, with 14 bases between the two germline ends. CDR3 sequence: CASSLPPPSSEQFF. The CDR3 DNA, read in part, is TGTGCCAGCAGCTTACCCCCCCCCAGTTCTGAG. Based on the CDR3 plus reference TRBV7-2 and TRBJ2-1, the full variable domain is GAGVSQSPSNKVTEKGKDVELRCDPISGHTALYWYRQSLGQGLEFLIYFQGNSAPDKSGLPSDRFSAERTGGSVSTLTIQRTQQEDSAVYLCASSLPPPSSEQFFGPGTRLTVL.

This clone ranks as medium-sized (0.01 to 0.1%) in terms of frequency. The missing CDR3 end, 3 residues past where the read stops, is filled in from the germline J gene. The V call is TRBV19, the J call TRBJ2-7; 7 bases match TRBD2. This CDR3 comprises 15 residues. In germline, CDR1 is LNHDA, CDR2 SQIVND (reference sequence). The V and J ends lost 3 bases and 3 bases, in that order; junction bases with no gene match: 8. The CDR3 reads CASSISGGSDYEQYF. CDR3 DNA (partial): TGTGCCAGTAGTATTTCTGGCGGGAGTGACTACGAG.

As regards this clone: The sequence runs out 3 residues before the end of the CDR3; the remainder is reconstructed from the germline J gene. The chain recombines TRBV15 with TRBJ1-2; 7 nucleotides agree with TRBD1. Germline-derived CDR1 and CDR2 are LNHNV and YYDKDF (reference sequence). The CDR3 runs 17 residues. The J segment lost 2 bases and the V segment lost 1 base, leaving 10 bases of the junction unmatched. The DNA read from the CDR3 is TGTGCCACCAGCAGAGGAGGCAGGGGGGCGGCCAACTATGGC. This gives the protein CATSRGGRGAANYG. The entire CDR3 sequence reads CATSRGGRGAANYGYTF.

Comment on this clone: Its ends do not fully match the called genes, so a read error is possible. Sequencing ends 3 residues short of the CDR3 end; the germline J gene provides the rest. The identical CDR3 is also encoded by other nucleotide sequences in the sample. This sequence joins TRBV29-1 and TRBJ2-2; unclear D gene. The CDR3 has 14 amino acids. Per the germline V gene, CDR1 is SQVTM and CDR2 is ANQGSEA. Partial CDR3 DNA: TGCAGCGTCGAAGGCGGCGCGAACACCGGGGAG. Translated: CSVEGGANTGE. The whole CDR3 protein is CSVEGGANTGELFF.

As regards this clone: The read finishes 3 residues shy of the CDR3 end, and the germline J gene is used to complete it. This rearrangement joins TRBV12-3 or TRBV12-4 to TRBJ2-3; TRBD2 aligns across 7 bases. The J segment lost 5 bases and the V segment lost 6 bases, leaving 8 bases of the junction unmatched. The CDR3 sequence is 14 residues long. CDR3 sequence: CASSLGPGGDTQYF. The sequenced part of the CDR3 DNA is TGTGCCAGCAGCCTCGGCCCGGGGGGAGATACG.

This clone registers medium-sized by frequency. The CDR3 is cut off 3 residues early in the read; its end comes from the germline J gene. The V call is TRBV7-2, the J call TRBJ2-2, with TRBD1 identical over 9 bases. CDR3 length: 14 amino acids. Germline V CDR1 and CDR2: SGHTA, FQGNSA. Partial CDR3 DNA: TGTGCCAGCTGCCTCGGGACAGGGAACGAAAAG. Protein product: CASCLGTGNEK. The full CDR3 sequence reads CASCLGTGNEKLFF.

This clone is deemed medium-sized by its frequency. The read gets to within 3 residues of the CDR3 end, and the germline J gene fills in the rest. The chain couples TRBV2 to TRBJ2-5; the D gene is possibly TRBD2 (6 bases). Germline lookup yields CDR1 SNHLY and CDR2 FYNNEI. Trimming pared 7 bases from V and 4 bases from J, leaving 10 bases between. CDR3 size: 12 residues. The CDR3 bases that were read are TGTGCCAGCACAGGCGGGGTAGAGACC. Residues: CASTGGVET. The entire CDR3 is CASTGGVETQYF.

This clone shows up as medium-sized by frequency. The read is 3 residues too short to cover the CDR3 end, so that end is filled in from the germline J gene. J is TRBJ2-7 and V is TRBV18; 10 bases are a match to TRBD1. This CDR3 spans 14 amino acids. Germline trimming cut 3 bases from V and 1 base from J; bases unmatched to any gene: 0. Germline V CDR1 and CDR2: KGHSH, LQKENI. The covered CDR3 bases are TGTGCCAGCTCACCGGGACAGGGGTCCTACGAG. Its protein product is CASSPGQGSYE. The complete CDR3 reads CASSPGQGSYEQYF.

Comments on this clone: The read finishes 3 residues shy of the CDR3 end, and the germline J gene is used to complete it. This sequence joins TRBV19 and TRBJ2-1; a weak D match, TRBD1 (5 bases). The V end was cut by 8 bases, the J end by 8 bases, with 16 bases between. There are 13 residues in the CDR3. Germline lookup yields CDR1 LNHDA and CDR2 SQIVND (reference sequence). The CDR3 spells CASRPIAGYEQFF. CDR3 DNA (partial): TGTGCCAGTCGTCCCATCGCAGGGTATGAG.

With respect to this clone: Sequencing ends 3 residues short of the CDR3 end; the germline J gene provides the rest. The chain carries TRBV20-1 and TRBJ2-3, with TRBD2 matching over 7 bases. In germline, CDR1 is DFQATT, CDR2 SNEGSKA (reference sequence). The CDR3 sequence is 15 residues long. The CDR3 loop is CSASAGTTKMETQYF. Incomplete CDR3 DNA: TGCAGTGCTAGTGCCGGGACTACCAAGATGGAGACG.

This clone shows up as medium-sized by frequency. The read halts 3 residues ahead of the CDR3 end, with the missing end drawn from the germline J gene. J is TRBJ2-5 and V is TRBV7-2; D is uncertain. Germline V gene sequence: CDR1 SGHTA, CDR2 FQGNSA. This CDR3 comprises 12 residues. V gave up 5 bases and J gave up 1 base, with 5 bases separating them. The CDR3 protein is CASSPVQETQYF. The DNA read from the CDR3 is TGTGCCAGCAGCCCAGTCCAAGAGACC.

Turning to this clone: Sequencing ends 3 residues short of the CDR3 end; the germline J gene provides the rest. The chain has TRBV27 and TRBJ2-5, with D perhaps TRBD1 (7 bases). V dropped 1 base and J dropped 7 bases, with 10 bases sitting between them. CDR3 length: 13 amino acids. Germline values: CDR1 MNHEY, CDR2 SMNVEV (reference sequence). CDR3 DNA (partial): TGTGCCAGCAGTTTATGGCAGGGGGGGACC. This translates into CASSLWQGGT. The whole CDR3 reads CASSLWQGGTQYF.

This clone is called medium-sized based on its frequency. Read coverage stops 3 residues before the CDR3 terminus; the germline J gene supplies the remainder. The gene calls are TRBV19 and TRBJ1-1, with D hard to call. This CDR3 comprises 13 residues. CDR1 and CDR2 from the germline V gene are LNHDA and SQIVND (reference sequence). Trimming removed 5 bases from V and 1 base from J, with 8 bases in between. CDR3 loop: CASSAIANTEAFF. The sequenced part of the CDR3 DNA is TGTGCCAGTAGTGCCATAGCGAACACTGAA.

This clone registers medium-sized by frequency. The read finishes 3 residues shy of the CDR3 end, and the germline J gene is used to complete it. This chain connects TRBV20-1 to TRBJ2-7, with a possible D match to TRBD1 (5 bases). Germline loops: CDR1 DFQATT, CDR2 SNEGSKA (reference sequence). The CDR3 totals 12 residues. The ends were cut back, 1 base at V and 3 bases at J, with 7 bases in the middle. Incomplete CDR3 DNA: TGCAGTGCTAGAGGACAGTACTACGAG. The encoded protein is CSARGQYYE. The CDR3 as a whole reads CSARGQYYEQYF.

Remarks on this clone: The CDR3 extends 3 residues past the end of the read, so its final part is completed from the germline J gene. The chain uses TRBV10-3 and TRBJ2-7; D might be TRBD2 (6 bases). V was clipped by 5 bases and J by 6 bases, with 14 bases between them. Per the germline V gene, CDR1 is ENHRY and CDR2 is SYGVKD. The CDR3 sequence is 13 residues long. The CDR3 is CAISPQTGGEQYF. CDR3 DNA, as far as it was read: TGTGCCATCAGTCCACAAACCGGGGGCGAG.

This clone is classed as medium-sized (0.01 to 0.1%) by frequency. Read sequence stops 3 residues before the CDR3 end, and the germline J gene provides the missing end. The chain combines TRBV20-1 with TRBJ1-5; D gene uncertain. From germline, CDR1 is DFQATT and CDR2 SNEGSKA (reference sequence). The CDR3 covers 15 residues. Trimming pared 3 bases from V and 1 base from J, leaving 13 bases between. The chain's CDR3 is CSARVRGGSNQPQHF. CDR3 bases read: TGCAGTGCTAGGGTACGGGGAGGCAGCAATCAGCCC.

As regards this clone: At one end the junction does not follow the germline gene, possibly because of a read error. The covered CDR3 bases are TGCGGTGCACGCCGGACTAGCGGGGGTAACAATGAG. The encoded protein is CGARRTSGGNNE. The full CDR3 protein is CGARRTSGGNNEQFF. V usage is TRBV20-1 and J usage is TRBJ2-1; 13 bases align to TRBD2. The read ends 3 residues before the CDR3 terminus; that terminus is restored from the germline J gene. The CDR3 length is 15 residues. Germline CDR1 DFQATT, CDR2 SNEGSKA (reference sequence).

This clone is labeled large based on frequency. Coverage ceases 3 residues before the CDR3 finishes, and the germline J gene fills in the end. The chain employs TRBV18 and TRBJ1-4; 10 bases line up with TRBD1. Germline trimming cut 3 bases from V and 6 bases from J; bases unmatched to any gene: 1. CDR3 size: 14 residues. CDR1 KGHSH and CDR2 LQKENI come from the germline V gene. CDR3 region: CASSPGTGDEKLFF. CDR3 DNA (partial): TGTGCCAGCTCACCGGGGACAGGGGATGAAAAA.